The 23 T cell receptor beta chains reported below all come from one sample, sequenced in a study of T-cell memory formation after mild COVID-19. TCRdb reprocessed the 5' RACE reads with MiXCR, giving one entry per CDR3 protein. The data hold roughly 500,000 distinct CDR3 sequences, with roughly 22% observed a single time. The sample taken for sequencing was PBMCs or a T cell subset sorted from them (not recorded which). Every receptor here comes from an adult woman who had mild COVID-19 (a few samples of this study predate the infection). Cell type and time point are not known.

This clonotype was observed a handful of times. This chain's CDR3 is CAWDRGAGTYNEQFF. In DNA form, the CDR3 reads TGTGCCTGGGACCGCGGAGCAGGGACCTACAATGAGCAGTTCTTC. This rearrangement joins TRBV30 to TRBJ2-1, with D possibly TRBD1 on 5 matching bases. Germline lookup yields CDR1 GTSNPN and CDR2 SVGIG (reference sequence). CDR3 length: 15 residues. V was shortened by 5 bases and J by 2 bases, with 16 bases between the two germline ends.

This clonotype was found a few times. V is TRBV24-1 and J is TRBJ2-2; D possibly corresponds to TRBD2 (6 bases). This CDR3 spans 16 amino acids. V was trimmed by 1 base and J by 7 bases, leaving 15 bases between them. Germline V gene data show CDR1 as KGHDR and CDR2 as SFDVKD. The CDR3 region has the DNA TGTGCCACCAGTGATTTCGGAGGGGAGAATGGCGGGGAGCTGTTTTTT. It specifies CATSDFGGENGGELFF.

The V and J genes are TRBV6-5 and TRBJ1-1, with 7 bases that match TRBD1. Germline CDR1 reads MNHEY; CDR2 reads SVGAGI. The CDR3 runs 16 residues. With 7 bases clipped from V and 3 bases from J, the junction kept 14 bases outside the gene matches. Here the CDR3 DNA reads TGTGCCAGCACCTCCAGGGGGGGCTTAAGGTACACTGAAGCTTTCTTT. It specifies CASTSRGGLRYTEAFF.

This clonotype was counted a few times. The CDR3 bases are TGTGCCAGCAGTAGTCAGCAGAACACTGAAGCTTTCTTT. It is translated as CASSSQQNTEAFF. V usage is TRBV27 and J usage is TRBJ1-1; D gene unclear. Trimming cost V 5 bases and J 1 base, with 8 bases left between them. The CDR3 totals 13 residues. Germline V lookup: CDR1 MNHEY, CDR2 SMNVEV (reference sequence).

V gene TRBV20-1 combines with J gene TRBJ2-1; D ambiguous. The germline V gene has CDR1 DFQATT and CDR2 SNEGSKA (reference sequence). CDR3 size: 13 residues. V was shortened by 5 bases and J by 9 bases, with 17 bases between the two germline ends. The CDR3 DNA reads as TGCAGTGCTCGAAGGCAGGAGATCTCTGAGCAGTTCTTC. Translated: CSARRQEISEQFF.

The V gene is TRBV12-3 or TRBV12-4, the J gene TRBJ2-5, with D possibly TRBD2 on 5 matching bases. This CDR3 spans 16 amino acids. V lost 1 base and J lost 4, with 16 bases in between. As DNA, the CDR3 is TGTGCCAGCAGTTTAGGAGGGCATGTTGATTTAGAGACCCAGTACTTC. Protein product: CASSLGGHVDLETQYF.

This clonotype was detected a few times. The chain combines TRBV16 with TRBJ1-3, with D unresolved. The germline V gene encodes CDR1 KGHSY and CDR2 FQNENV. V lost 4 bases and J lost 0, with 16 bases in between. This CDR3 is built from 17 residues. CDR3 in amino acids: CASSRVRDGLSGNTIYF. The DNA of the CDR3 is TGTGCCAGCAGCCGCGTTCGCGACGGACTCTCTGGAAACACCATATATTTT.

At least ten counts were recorded for this clonotype. The CDR3 reads CASSLLVGDQPQHF. CDR3 bases: TGTGCCAGCAGTTTACTTGTAGGGGATCAGCCCCAGCATTTT. V is TRBV6-5 and J is TRBJ1-5; D might be TRBD1 (5 bases). Germline CDR1 and CDR2: MNHEY and SVGAGI. The V end was cut by 4 bases, the J end by 5 bases, with 12 bases between. The length of the CDR3 is 14 residues.

This chain connects TRBV10-3 to TRBJ2-5; D gene unclear. V was pared by 3 bases and J by 1 base, with 6 bases between. The CDR3 runs to 13 residues. Germline CDR1 reads ENHRY; CDR2 reads SYGVKD. CDR3 sequence reads: CAISDGGQETQYF. The CDR3 nucleotides are TGTGCCATCAGTGACGGCGGCCAAGAGACCCAGTACTTC.

The chain carries TRBV2 and TRBJ2-3; D possibly corresponds to TRBD2 (6 bases). The germline gives CDR1 SNHLY, CDR2 FYNNEI. The CDR3 consists of 14 residues. The ends were cut back, 5 bases at V and 8 bases at J, with 17 bases in the middle. This chain's CDR3 is CASSRDSTKITQYF. As DNA, the CDR3 is TGTGCCAGCAGTCGGGACTCAACCAAGATTACGCAGTATTTT.

The chain uses TRBV29-1 and TRBJ1-2; 7 nucleotides align to TRBD1. From germline, CDR1 is SQVTM and CDR2 ANQGSEA. The CDR3 is 11 amino acids. V dropped 3 bases and J dropped 7; count of bases not matched to a gene: 2. The CDR3 here is CSVEGTVGYTF. The DNA for the CDR3 is TGCAGCGTTGAGGGGACAGTTGGCTACACCTTC.

This clonotype has just a few counts. This rearrangement joins TRBV9 to TRBJ1-3; the D gene is possibly TRBD1 (6 bases). Germline V CDR1 and CDR2: SGDLS, YYNGEE. V lost 0 bases to trimming and J lost 0 bases, with 10 bases between them. This CDR3 has 16 amino acids. The CDR3 nucleotides read TGTGCCAGCAGCGTAGAAGGACAGTTCTCTGGAAACACCATATATTTT. Amino acid sequence: CASSVEGQFSGNTIYF.

The chain links TRBV9 to TRBJ2-1; the match to TRBD2 covers 12 bases. Germline V gene data show CDR1 as SGDLS and CDR2 as YYNGEE. Trimming removed 2 bases from V and 8 bases from J; junction bases left unmatched: 5. The CDR3 is 15 residues long. CDR3 bases: TGTGCCAGCAGCGTGCCTAGCGGGGGGGCTTATGAGCAGTTCTTC. Its protein product is CASSVPSGGAYEQFF.

The rearrangement uses TRBV4-2 and TRBJ2-1; D perhaps matches TRBD1 (5 bases). The CDR3 consists of 13 residues. V lost 1 base to trimming and J lost 8 bases, with 9 bases between them. CDR1 is LGHNA and CDR2 is YNFKEQ in the germline V gene. The CDR3 DNA sequence: TGTGCCAGCAGCCAAGGGGGCAGTGATGAGCAGTTCTTC. Protein: CASSQGGSDEQFF.

The sample holds a few counts of this clonotype. V and J are TRBV6-2 or TRBV6-3 and TRBJ2-3, with D possibly TRBD1 on 7 matching bases. Germline lookup yields CDR1 MNHEY and CDR2 SVGEGT. V was trimmed by 3 bases and J by 1 base, leaving 14 bases between them. This CDR3 has 16 amino acids. The CDR3 region has the DNA TGTGCCAGCAGTTATATTCAGGGGGGCGGCACAGATACGCAGTATTTT. Its protein is CASSYIQGGGTDTQYF.

The chain couples TRBV7-9 to TRBJ2-3, with TRBD1 matching over 10 bases. Trimming took 7 bases from V and 1 from J; bases not matched to a gene: 2. CDR1 is SEHNR, CDR2 FQNEAQ, per germline (reference sequence). This CDR3 region has 14 residues. DNA for the CDR3: TGTGCCAGCAACGACAGGGGGCGCACAGATACGCAGTATTTT. Protein product: CASNDRGRTDTQYF.

The chain joins TRBV12-3 or TRBV12-4 to TRBJ2-3; D is uncertain. V lost 3 bases, J lost 5 bases, and 15 bases lay in between. The CDR3 runs to 15 residues. The CDR3: CASSLNGQVGDTQYF. In DNA, the CDR3 is TGTGCCAGCAGTTTGAACGGTCAGGTGGGAGATACGCAGTATTTT.

V usage is TRBV20-1 and J usage is TRBJ2-2; 15 bases are shared with TRBD2. V lost 0 bases and J lost 1; bases outside the gene matches: 6. CDR1 is DFQATT, CDR2 SNEGSKA, per germline (reference sequence). CDR3 length: 19 residues. The CDR3 coding sequence is TGCAGTGCTAGAGATTCGGGACTAGCGGGAGGCGGGAACACCGGGGAGCTGTTTTTT. Translation: CSARDSGLAGGGNTGELFF.

This clonotype has just a few counts. The rearrangement links TRBV29-1 to TRBJ2-3; 9 positions agree with TRBD1. J lost 4 bases, V lost 6 bases, and 8 bases had no gene match. Germline V CDR1 and CDR2: SQVTM, ANQGSEA. CDR3 length: 14 amino acids. For the CDR3, the DNA is TGCAGCGTGGCAGACAGGGGGATCTCAGATACGCAGTATTTT. Residues: CSVADRGISDTQYF.

In the case of this clonotype: An end of the junction does not agree with germline; a read error may underlie this. The V gene is TRBV6-1, the J gene TRBJ1-3, with a weak D call TRBD1 (5 bases). The CDR3 covers 14 residues. The germline V gene encodes CDR1 MNHNS and CDR2 SASEGT. CDR3 nucleotides: TGTGCCAGCAAGGGGACCAAGGCTGGATACACCATATATTTT. Protein sequence: CASKGTKAGYTIYF.

This clonotype has only a few counts. The V gene is TRBV6-5, the J gene TRBJ1-6; D perhaps matches TRBD1 (6 bases). The CDR3 is 13 amino acids. The germline gives CDR1 MNHEY, CDR2 SVGAGI. V was pared by 7 bases and J by 6 bases, with 10 bases between. The CDR3 here is CASTGQPNSPLHF. CDR3 coding DNA: TGTGCCAGCACCGGACAGCCTAATTCACCCCTCCACTTT.

Only a few counts were recorded for this clonotype. This chain uses TRBV7-2 with TRBJ1-2; D call uncertain. From germline, CDR1 is SGHTA and CDR2 FQGNSA. This CDR3 is built from 14 residues. The V end lost 4 bases, the J end lost 5 bases, and 14 bases lay between the germline ends. The CDR3 nucleotides read TGTGCCAGCAGCTCCGGACGGTTGTATTATGGCTACACCTTC. It is translated as CASSSGRLYYGYTF.

This clonotype was seen a handful of times. The CDR3 here is CSATLGLAGDHTDTQYF. In nucleotides, the CDR3 is TGCAGTGCTACCCTTGGACTAGCGGGAGACCACACAGATACGCAGTATTTT. The chain recombines TRBV20-1 with TRBJ2-3; 13 bases map to TRBD2. The V segment lost 4 bases and the J segment 2 bases; nucleotides outside the gene matches: 9. Per the germline V gene, CDR1 is DFQATT and CDR2 is SNEGSKA (reference sequence). The CDR3 totals 17 residues.